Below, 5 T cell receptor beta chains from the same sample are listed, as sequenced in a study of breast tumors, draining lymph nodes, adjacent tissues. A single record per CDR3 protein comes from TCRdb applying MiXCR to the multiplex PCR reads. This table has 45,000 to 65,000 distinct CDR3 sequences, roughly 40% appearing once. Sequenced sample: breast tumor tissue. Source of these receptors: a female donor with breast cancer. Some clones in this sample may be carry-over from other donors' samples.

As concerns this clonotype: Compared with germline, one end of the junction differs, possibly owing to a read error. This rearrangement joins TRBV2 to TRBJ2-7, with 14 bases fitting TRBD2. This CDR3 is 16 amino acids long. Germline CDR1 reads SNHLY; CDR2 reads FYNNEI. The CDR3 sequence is CASREGLAGVSYGQYF. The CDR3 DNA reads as TGCGCCAGCAGAGAGGGACTAGCGGGAGTCTCCTACGGGCAGTACTTC.

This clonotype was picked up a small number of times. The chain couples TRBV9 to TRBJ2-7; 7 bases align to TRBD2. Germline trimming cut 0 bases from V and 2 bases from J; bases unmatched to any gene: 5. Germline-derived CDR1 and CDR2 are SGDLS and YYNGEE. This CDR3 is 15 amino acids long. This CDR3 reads CASSVGSGKTYEQYF. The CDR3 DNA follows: TGTGCCAGCAGCGTAGGGAGCGGGAAGACCTACGAGCAGTACTTC.

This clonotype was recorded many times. CDR3 nucleotides: TGTGCCAGCAGCTACCGGGACAGGCGGGGAGGCAATCAGCCCCAGCATTTT. This gives the protein CASSYRDRRGGNQPQHF. V gene TRBV7-8 combines with J gene TRBJ1-5, with 8 positions matching TRBD1. Germline CDR1 reads SGHVS; CDR2 reads FQNEAQ. The V and J ends lost 4 bases and 2 bases, in that order; junction bases with no gene match: 10. The CDR3 spans 17 residues.

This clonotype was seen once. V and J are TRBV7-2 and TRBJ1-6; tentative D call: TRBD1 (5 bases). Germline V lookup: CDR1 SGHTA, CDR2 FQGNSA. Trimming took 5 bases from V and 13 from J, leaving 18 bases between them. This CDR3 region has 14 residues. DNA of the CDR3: TGTGCCAGCAGCCGCAGGGACGGCTCTGTTCCCCTCCACTTT. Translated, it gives CASSRRDGSVPLHF.

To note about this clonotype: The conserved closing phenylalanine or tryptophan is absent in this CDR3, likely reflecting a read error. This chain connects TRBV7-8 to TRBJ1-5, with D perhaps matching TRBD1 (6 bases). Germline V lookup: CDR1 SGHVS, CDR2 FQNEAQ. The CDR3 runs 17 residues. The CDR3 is CASSLGMTGSSNQPQHL. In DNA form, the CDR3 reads TGTGCTAGCAGCTTAGGGATGACAGGCTCTAGCAATCAGCCCCAGCATCTT.